Shown below are 9 T cell receptor beta chains from a single sample sequenced in a study of blood T cells in healthy people across ages (dated by TCRdb to about 2015). Libraries were built with 5' RACE. Sequenced using an Illumina HiSeq 2500. A second PCR of about 7 to 12 cycles was run with a J-beta primer mix and a sample-barcoded 5' primer. TCRdb redid the processing of the public reads, applying fastp at Q25 and MiXCR, and retained in-frame beta chains. Every distinct CDR3 protein forms one entry, paired with its most common genes and DNA. The sample table holds about 590,000 distinct CDR3 sequences, of which approximately 30% were seen once. Of the sample, 15% to 17% falls within the top ten clones. The sample comprised blood. Source of these receptors: a woman at least 80 years old in good health.

For this clonotype: The junction differs from germline at one of its ends, possibly a read error. This chain joins TRBV28 and TRBJ2-2, with 10 bases matching TRBD1. This CDR3 spans 15 amino acids. The germline V gene encodes CDR1 MDHEN and CDR2 SYDVKM. CDR3 sequence: CASRKGQGVPGEQFF. Written as DNA, the CDR3 is TGTGCCAGCAGGAAAGGACAGGGGGTCCCCGGGGAGCAGTTTTTT.

This clonotype was observed a single time. Since a much larger clone is just one base distant, this may be a read error. The rearrangement uses TRBV6-5 and TRBJ2-7; D unclear. V dropped 2 bases and J dropped 7 bases, with 18 bases sitting between them. Germline CDR1 reads MNHEY; CDR2 reads SVGAGI. The CDR3 extends over 15 amino acids. As DNA, the CDR3 is TGTGCCAGCAGTTACCGGTCCCCGGGTGCGCATGAGCAGTACTTC. Translated: CASSYRSPGAHEQYF.

This clonotype was counted between two and nine times. This chain connects TRBV20-1 to TRBJ1-1, with D perhaps matching TRBD1 (5 bases). The CDR3 is 14 residues long. V was cut by 0 bases and J by 1 base, with 9 bases left in between. Looked up from germline, CDR1 is DFQATT and CDR2 is SNEGSKA (reference sequence). The DNA for the CDR3 is TGCAGTGCTAGAGATGGGGCCACGAACACTGAAGCTTTCTTT. Translating it yields CSARDGATNTEAFF.

This clonotype has at least ten counts. The rearrangement joins TRBV7-6 to TRBJ1-6; 10 nucleotides agree with TRBD1. This CDR3 is 15 amino acids long. The junction had 2 bases not matched to a gene; V was cut back by 1 base and J by 8 bases. The germline CDR1 and CDR2 sequences are SGHVS and FNYEAQ. Here the CDR3 reads CASSLEGTGDSPLHF. CDR3 bases: TGTGCCAGCAGCTTAGAGGGGACAGGGGATTCACCCCTCCACTTT.

The rearrangement joins TRBV10-3 to TRBJ2-4; 7 nucleotides match TRBD2. Unmatched junction bases numbered 15, after V lost 3 bases and J lost 7 bases. Germline V gives CDR1 ENHRY, CDR2 SYGVKD. The CDR3 runs 17 residues. This CDR3 is CAISDAQAGRRYNIQYF. The CDR3 bases are TGTGCCATCAGTGACGCCCAGGCCGGGAGGAGGTATAACATTCAGTACTTC.

The sample holds a few counts of this clonotype. The chain carries TRBV28 and TRBJ1-1, with D unresolved. The V end was cut by 2 bases, the J end by 2 bases, with 9 bases between. Looked up from germline, CDR1 is MDHEN and CDR2 is SYDVKM. The CDR3 has 14 amino acids. The CDR3 sequence: CASSLGPSNTEAFF. DNA for the CDR3: TGTGCCAGCAGTTTAGGGCCGTCTAACACTGAAGCTTTCTTT.

CDR3 nucleotide sequence: TGCAGTGCTAGCGATTCAGGGGCGTCGCACGAGCAGTACTTC. Amino acid sequence: CSASDSGASHEQYF. The rearrangement links TRBV20-1 to TRBJ2-7; possibly TRBD1 for D (6 bases). This CDR3 region has 14 residues. Germline-derived CDR1 and CDR2 are DFQATT and SNEGSKA (reference sequence). V gave up 3 bases and J gave up 5 bases, with 17 bases separating them.

This clonotype was counted at least ten times. The rearrangement joins TRBV5-1 to TRBJ2-3, with 10 nucleotides matching TRBD1. J was trimmed by 2 bases and V by 4 bases; bases with no gene match: 4. CDR3 size: 15 residues. From germline, CDR1 is SGHRS and CDR2 YFSETQ. CDR3 bases: TGCGCCAGCAGCCCGGACAGGGGGAACACAGATACGCAGTATTTT. Translating it yields CASSPDRGNTDTQYF.

Many counts were recorded for this clonotype. The DNA of the CDR3 is TGCGCCAGCAGCCCCCAGACAGCGGCTAACTATGGCTACACCTTC. This sequence encodes CASSPQTAANYGYTF. The J gene is TRBJ1-2, the V gene TRBV4-3; TRBD1 is a possible D gene (5 bases). The CDR3 has 15 residues. Germline V gene sequence: CDR1 LGHNA, CDR2 YSLEER. Trimming took off 4 bases at V and 0 bases at J, with 12 bases between the two ends.